This T cell receptor (beta chain) was sequenced during a study of T cells in Graves' hyperthyroidism and ophthalmopathy. At least ten counts were recorded for this clonotype. Patients aged 18 to 65 had newly diagnosed hyperthyroidism that had lasted under 2 months. Amplification of TCR beta CDR3 regions was performed using RNA transcripts as template. Carried out on the TCR CDR3, a first-round RT-PCR used the HTBI primer set. Each CDR3 protein is one row after TCRdb ran MiXCR on the multiplex PCR reads. In the table there are fewer than 350,000 distinct CDR3 sequences, approximately 13% of which are singletons. This TCR derives from a woman aged 40 to 50 with Graves' hyperthyroidism. The sample was blood.

In nucleotides, the CDR3 is TGTGCCAGCAGTTTTACGGACAGGCACTATGGCTACACCTTC. This encodes CASSFTDRHYGYTF. This sequence joins TRBV6-2 or TRBV6-3 and TRBJ1-2, with 7 bases aligning to TRBD1. J lost 3 bases, V lost 4 bases, and 5 bases had no gene match. Germline V gene sequence: CDR1 MNHEY, CDR2 SVGEGT. The CDR3 has 14 amino acids.